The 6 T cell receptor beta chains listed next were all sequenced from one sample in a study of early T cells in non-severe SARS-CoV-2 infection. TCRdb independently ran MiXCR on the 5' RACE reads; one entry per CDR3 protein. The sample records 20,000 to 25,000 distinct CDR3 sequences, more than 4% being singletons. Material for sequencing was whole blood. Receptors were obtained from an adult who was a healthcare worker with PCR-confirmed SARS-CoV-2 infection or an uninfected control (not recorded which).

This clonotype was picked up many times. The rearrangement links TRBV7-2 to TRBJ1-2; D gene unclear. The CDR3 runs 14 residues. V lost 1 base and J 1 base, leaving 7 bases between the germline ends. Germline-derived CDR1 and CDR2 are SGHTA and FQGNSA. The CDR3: CASSLDGLNYGYTF. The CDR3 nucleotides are TGTGCCAGCAGCTTAGACGGGCTTAACTATGGCTACACCTTC.

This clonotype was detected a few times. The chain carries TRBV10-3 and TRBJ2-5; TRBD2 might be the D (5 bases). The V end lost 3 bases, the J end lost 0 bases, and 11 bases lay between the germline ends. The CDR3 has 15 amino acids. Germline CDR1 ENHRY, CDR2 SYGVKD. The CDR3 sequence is CAISDSTGNQETQYF. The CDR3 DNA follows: TGTGCCATCAGTGATTCTACCGGGAACCAAGAGACCCAGTACTTC.

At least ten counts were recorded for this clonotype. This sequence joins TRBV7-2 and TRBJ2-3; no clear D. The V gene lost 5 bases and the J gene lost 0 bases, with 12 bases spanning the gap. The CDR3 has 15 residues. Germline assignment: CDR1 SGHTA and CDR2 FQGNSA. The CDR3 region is CASSPRTPSTDTQYF. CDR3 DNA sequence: TGTGCCAGCAGCCCCAGGACGCCCAGCACAGATACGCAGTATTTT.

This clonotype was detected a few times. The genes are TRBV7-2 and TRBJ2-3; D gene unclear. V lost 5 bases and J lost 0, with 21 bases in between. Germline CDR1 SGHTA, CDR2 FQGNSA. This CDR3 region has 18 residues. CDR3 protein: CASSQQYTGGLSTDTQYF. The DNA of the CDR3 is TGTGCCAGCAGCCAGCAGTACACGGGCGGTCTAAGCACAGATACGCAGTATTTT.

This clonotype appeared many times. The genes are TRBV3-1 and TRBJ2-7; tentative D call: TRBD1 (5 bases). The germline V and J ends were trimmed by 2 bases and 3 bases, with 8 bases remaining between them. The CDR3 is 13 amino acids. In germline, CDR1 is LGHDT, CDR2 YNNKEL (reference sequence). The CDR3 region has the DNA TGTGCCAGCAGCCAAAACGGACACTACGAGCAGTACTTC. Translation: CASSQNGHYEQYF.

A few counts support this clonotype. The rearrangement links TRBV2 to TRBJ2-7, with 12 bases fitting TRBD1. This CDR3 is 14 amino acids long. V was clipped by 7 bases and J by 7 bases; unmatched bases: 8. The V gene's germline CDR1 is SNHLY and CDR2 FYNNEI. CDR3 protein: CASIWGQGAGEQYF. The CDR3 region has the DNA TGTGCCAGCATTTGGGGACAGGGGGCCGGTGAGCAGTACTTC.